The 26 T cell receptor beta chains below all came from one sample that was sequenced in a study of blood T cell repertoires in COVID-19. Only in-frame clones appear in the TCRdb table, and some are missing; sequencing was by immunoSEQ multiplex PCR. The profile shows 60,000 to 80,000 clones, approximately 84% of them singletons. Source material: peripheral blood. The source of these receptors is a man between 50 and 59 years old with COVID-19, enrolled during active disease.

Here the CDR3 reads CASSPGREGTQYF. Written as DNA, the CDR3 is TGTGCCAGCTCACCTGGAAGGGAGGGTACGCAGTATTTT. J is TRBJ2-3 and V is TRBV18, with TRBD2 matching 7 bases. Per the germline V gene, CDR1 is KGHSH and CDR2 is LQKENI. The junction had 5 bases not matched to a gene; V was cut back by 3 bases and J by 8 bases. The CDR3 runs to 13 residues.

The chain combines TRBV11-2 with TRBJ1-1; tentatively, D is TRBD1 (6 bases). The CDR3 is made up of 11 amino acids. In germline, CDR1 is SGHAT, CDR2 FQNNGV. The germline V and J ends were trimmed by 5 bases and 9 bases, with 10 bases remaining between them. The CDR3 sequence is CASSGTTQAFF. CDR3 coding DNA: TGTGCCAGCAGCGGGACAACCCAAGCTTTCTTT.

In this sample, this clone turned up once. The chain links TRBV6-5 to TRBJ2-7; 8 bases match TRBD1. This CDR3 contains 13 residues. With V trimmed by 9 bases and J by 3 bases, 7 bases remained unmatched. Germline CDR1 is MNHEY and CDR2 is SVGAGI. The CDR3 sequence is CASRQGIDYEQYF. The DNA for the CDR3 is TGTGCCAGTAGACAGGGGATCGACTACGAGCAGTACTTC.

V gene TRBV5-8 combines with J gene TRBJ2-5; 8 bases fit TRBD2. Germline loops: CDR1 SGHTS, CDR2 YDEGEE. V was clipped by 0 bases and J by 5 bases; unmatched bases: 18. CDR3 size: 19 residues. The CDR3 spells CASSLVQSAGGTGRETQYF. The CDR3 nucleotides read TGTGCCAGCAGCTTGGTGCAATCTGCGGGAGGAACTGGAAGGGAGACCCAGTACTTC. Full variable domain (remainder filled in from reference TRBV5-8 and TRBJ2-5): EAGVTQSPTHLIKTRGQQATLRCSPISGHTSVYWYQQALGLGLQFLLWYDEGEERNRGNFPPRFSGRQFPNYSSELNVNALELEDSALYLCASSLVQSAGGTGRETQYFGPGTRLLVL.

Concerning this clone itself: Germline and junction disagree at one end, which may indicate a read error. V is TRBV6-5 and J is TRBJ2-5; 7 nucleotides agree with TRBD1. Germline V gene data show CDR1 as MNHEY and CDR2 as SVGAGI. This CDR3 contains 10 residues. DNA of the CDR3: TGCGCAACAGGGGACGAGACCCAGTACTTC. Its protein is CATGDETQYF.

CDR3 amino acids: CASSQAGGQGYYGYTF. The CDR3 nucleotides are TGTGCCAGCAGCCAAGCTGGGGGACAGGGATACTATGGCTACACCTTC. This sequence joins TRBV3-1 (or the pseudogene TRBV3-2) and TRBJ1-2; 9 bases align to TRBD1. The V gene end was trimmed by 1 base and the J gene end by 3 bases; junction bases not matched to a gene: 6. Germline CDR1 reads LGHDT; CDR2 reads YNNKEL (reference sequence). CDR3 size: 16 residues.

The J gene is TRBJ1-2, the V gene TRBV6-2 or TRBV6-3, with TRBD1 as a possible D gene (5 bases). Germline values: CDR1 MNHEY, CDR2 SVGEGT. V gave up 1 base and J gave up 6 bases, with 9 bases separating them. The length of the CDR3 is 13 residues. The chain's CDR3 is CASSYLGLNGYTF. As DNA, the CDR3 is TGTGCCAGCAGTTACTTGGGGCTGAATGGCTACACCTTC.

The chain links TRBV9 to TRBJ2-7; a weak D match, TRBD2 (5 bases). CDR1 and CDR2 (germline): SGDLS, YYNGEE. The CDR3 runs to 14 residues. With 0 bases removed from V and 0 bases from J, the gap between germline ends came to 7 bases. CDR3 protein: CASSVASGSYEQYF. CDR3 nucleotides: TGTGCCAGCAGCGTAGCGAGCGGCTCCTACGAGCAGTACTTC.

V gene TRBV7-2 combines with J gene TRBJ2-7; 8 bases agree with TRBD1. CDR3 length: 16 residues. Germline trimming cut 0 bases from V and 0 bases from J; bases unmatched to any gene: 4. CDR1 SGHTA and CDR2 FQGNSA come from the germline V gene. In nucleotides, the CDR3 is TGTGCCAGCAGCTTAGCGCCAGGACAGGGCTCCTACGAGCAGTACTTC. Translating it yields CASSLAPGQGSYEQYF. Using reference TRBV7-2 and TRBJ2-7 for the parts outside the CDR3, the full variable domain is GAGVSQSPSNKVTEKGKDVELRCDPISGHTALYWYRQSLGQGLEFLIYFQGNSAPDKSGLPSDRFSAERTGGSVSTLTIQRTQQEDSAVYLCASSLAPGQGSYEQYFGPGTRLTVT.

The rearrangement links TRBV7-9 to TRBJ2-3, with a possible D match to TRBD2 (5 bases). The CDR3 is made up of 13 amino acids. Trimming removed 6 bases at V and 4 bases at J, with 11 bases between. The germline V gene has CDR1 SEHNR and CDR2 FQNEAQ (reference sequence). The DNA of the CDR3 is TGTGCCAGCAGACTAGACTCATCAGATACGCAGTATTTT. This encodes CASRLDSSDTQYF.

The J gene is TRBJ1-2, the V gene TRBV18, with D unclear. V dropped 2 bases and J dropped 7 bases, with 11 bases sitting between them. The germline V gene encodes CDR1 KGHSH and CDR2 LQKENI. The CDR3 contains 13 residues. Written as DNA, the CDR3 is TGTGCCAGCTCACCAAAGGCGGGGTCTGGCTACACCTTC. Its protein product is CASSPKAGSGYTF.

Turning to this clone: This sample includes further DNA sequences coding for the same CDR3. The chain joins TRBV9 to TRBJ2-2; D remains unclear. Per the germline V gene, CDR1 is SGDLS and CDR2 is YYNGEE. This CDR3 spans 13 amino acids. The V end was cut by 0 bases, the J end by 6 bases, with 6 bases between. CDR3 sequence (DNA): TGTGCCAGCAGCGTAGGAGGAGCCGGGGAGCTGTTTTTT. This sequence encodes CASSVGGAGELFF.

CDR3 sequence reads: CASSTRQGNYGYTF. The DNA of the CDR3 is TGCGCCAGCAGCACCAGACAGGGGAACTATGGCTACACCTTC. V gene TRBV5-1 combines with J gene TRBJ1-2; 8 nucleotides agree with TRBD1. This CDR3 is 14 amino acids long. CDR1 SGHRS and CDR2 YFSETQ come from the germline V gene. Trimming took 4 bases from V and 2 from J; bases not matched to a gene: 4.

The chain joins TRBV9 to TRBJ2-7, with D tentatively TRBD1 (6 bases). V lost 7 bases to trimming and J lost 5 bases, with 10 bases between them. Germline CDR1 is SGDLS and CDR2 is YYNGEE. CDR3 length equals 11 residues. The chain's CDR3 is CASGTHDEQYF. CDR3 DNA: TGTGCCAGCGGGACACACGACGAGCAGTACTTC.

The chain carries TRBV9 and TRBJ2-5; weak D call: TRBD2 (5 bases). From germline, CDR1 is SGDLS and CDR2 YYNGEE. Trimming shortened V by 4 bases and J by 1 base, and 11 bases separated the two germline ends. The CDR3 consists of 14 residues. CDR3 region: CASSTSGIQETQYF. Written as DNA, the CDR3 is TGTGCCAGCAGCACCTCCGGGATCCAAGAGACCCAGTACTTC.

This chain connects TRBV4-2 to TRBJ2-7, with TRBD2 matching over 9 bases. Germline assignment: CDR1 LGHNA and CDR2 YNFKEQ. V shed 0 bases and J 6 bases; nucleotides not matched to a gene: 9. CDR3 length equals 16 residues. The CDR3 loop is CASSQDNLAGPFEQYF. The DNA of the CDR3 is TGTGCCAGCAGCCAAGATAACCTAGCGGGACCCTTCGAGCAGTACTTC.

J is TRBJ1-6 and V is TRBV5-5; the match to TRBD1 covers 7 bases. V gave up 0 bases and J gave up 7 bases; unmatched junction bases: 7. The CDR3 contains 16 residues. CDR1 SGHKS and CDR2 YYEKEE come from the germline V gene (reference sequence). The CDR3 bases are TGTGCCAGCAGCTTGGTTTCAGGGGGGAACAATTCACCCCTCCACTTT. This sequence encodes CASSLVSGGNNSPLHF.

This clone rates as medium-sized (0.01 to 0.1%). V usage is TRBV7-2 and J usage is TRBJ1-1, with D uncertain. V was clipped by 1 base and J by 8 bases, with 11 bases between them. The germline V gene has CDR1 SGHTA and CDR2 FQGNSA. This CDR3 contains 13 residues. For the CDR3, the DNA is TGTGCCAGCAGCTTAGTTCGGGGATCGGAAGCTTTCTTT. Translated: CASSLVRGSEAFF.

This clone was recorded once. The genes are TRBV28 and TRBJ2-3, with 10 positions matching TRBD1. The CDR3 loop spans 16 amino acids. The V and J ends lost 3 bases and 2 bases, in that order; junction bases with no gene match: 5. CDR1 is MDHEN and CDR2 is SYDVKM in the germline V gene. The CDR3 region has the DNA TGTGCCAGCAGTTTGGGACAGGGGACCACCACAGATACGCAGTATTTT. It codes for CASSLGQGTTTDTQYF. The full variable domain, completed using reference TRBV28 and TRBJ2-3, is DVKVTQSSRYLVKRTGEKVFLECVQDMDHENMFWYRQDPGLGLRLIYFSYDVKMKEKGDIPEGYSVSREKKERFSLILESASTNQTSMYLCASSLGQGTTTDTQYFGPGTRLTVL.

This rearrangement joins TRBV25-1 to TRBJ1-5; perhaps TRBD1 as D (6 bases). Trimming stripped 8 bases from V and 2 bases from J, with 10 bases between. Germline assignment: CDR1 MGHDK and CDR2 SYGVNS. CDR3 length: 13 residues. As DNA, the CDR3 is TGTGCCAGCTCGGACAGTGGCAATCAGCCCCAGCATTTT. Translation gives CASSDSGNQPQHF. The full variable domain, in which reference TRBV25-1 and TRBJ1-5 provide the parts outside the CDR3, is EADIYQTPRYLVIGTGKKITLECSQTMGHDKMYWYQQDPGMELHLIHYSYGVNSTEKGDLSSESTVSRIRTEHFPLTLESARPSHTSQYLCASSDSGNQPQHFGDGTRLSIL.

The V and J genes are TRBV7-2 and TRBJ1-6; D perhaps matches TRBD1 (6 bases). The CDR3 is 14 residues long. Deletions cut 6 bases from V and 7 bases from J, with 13 bases between. Looked up from germline, CDR1 is SGHTA and CDR2 is FQGNSA. The CDR3 DNA follows: TGTGCCAGCAGGGCCGGGACAAACAATTCACCCCTCCACTTT. Encoded protein: CASRAGTNNSPLHF. The full variable domain, its missing parts supplied by reference TRBV7-2 and TRBJ1-6, is GAGVSQSPSNKVTEKGKDVELRCDPISGHTALYWYRQSLGQGLEFLIYFQGNSAPDKSGLPSDRFSAERTGGSVSTLTIQRTQQEDSAVYLCASRAGTNNSPLHFGNGTRLTVT.

The CDR3 nucleotides read TGTGCCATCAGTGAGCAGGGTTCGGGTGTCCCAGATACGCAGTATTTT. Translation: CAISEQGSGVPDTQYF. The chain joins TRBV10-3 to TRBJ2-3, with D perhaps TRBD1 (5 bases). The CDR3 loop spans 16 amino acids. Germline lookup yields CDR1 ENHRY and CDR2 SYGVKD. V was clipped by 2 bases and J by 4 bases, with 16 bases between them.

The gene calls are TRBV30 and TRBJ1-5; 7 bases map to TRBD1. CDR1 is GTSNPN and CDR2 is SVGIG in the germline V gene (reference sequence). Trimming removed 3 bases from V and 5 bases from J; junction bases left unmatched: 4. The CDR3 sequence is 13 residues long. This CDR3 reads CAWSRGGDQPQHF. The CDR3 DNA sequence: TGTGCCTGGAGCCGAGGGGGCGATCAGCCCCAGCATTTT.

The genes are TRBV19 and TRBJ1-2, with D perhaps matching TRBD1 (5 bases). V was pared by 7 bases and J by 7 bases, with 22 bases between. The CDR3 totals 15 residues. Germline values: CDR1 LNHDA, CDR2 SQIVND (reference sequence). The CDR3 loop is CASMRTTGGRGGYTF. CDR3 coding DNA: TGTGCCAGTATGCGGACAACAGGCGGTCGCGGTGGCTACACCTTC.

This clone was seen only a few times. The chain uses TRBV7-9 and TRBJ2-1, with 10 bases lining up with TRBD1. The J segment lost 5 bases and the V segment lost 1 base, leaving 5 bases of the junction unmatched. CDR1 and CDR2 (germline): SEHNR, FQNEAQ (reference sequence). The CDR3 spans 16 residues. CDR3 DNA sequence: TGTGCCAGCAGCTTAGGTTTCGGGACAGGGGACAATGAGCAGTTCTTC. Its translation: CASSLGFGTGDNEQFF. The complete variable domain, with remaining parts taken from reference TRBV7-9 and TRBJ2-1, reads DTGVSQNPRHKITKRGQNVTFRCDPISEHNRLYWYRQTLGQGPEFLTYFQNEAQLEKSRLLSDRFSAERPKGSFSTLEIQRTEQGDSAMYLCASSLGFGTGDNEQFFGPGTRLTVL.

This chain links TRBV7-9 with TRBJ1-2, with 10 bases that match TRBD1. CDR1 and CDR2 from the germline V gene are SEHNR and FQNEAQ (reference sequence). The CDR3 is 14 residues long. J lost 4 bases, V lost 5 bases, and 4 bases had no gene match. This chain's CDR3 is CASSRGQGFYGYTF. In nucleotides, the CDR3 is TGTGCCAGCAGCCGGGGACAGGGGTTCTATGGCTACACCTTC.